This T cell receptor beta chain was retrieved from a study of monozygotic twins with inflammatory bowel disease (dated by TCRdb to the late 2010s). As for the study more broadly: In total, roughly 30 monozygotic twin pairs made up the full study: 19 Danish pairs, all IBD-discordant, plus nine German pairs, of which four were IBD-concordant and five were IBD-discordant. The search for disease-associated traits relied mainly on comparing IBD patients with their genetically identical healthy co-twins within discordant pairs. Each individual had, on average, about 151 000 unique TCRalpha sequences and 181 000 unique TCRbeta sequences available for analysis. Study-wide findings and limitations: Concordant and discordant twins showed no difference in repertoire similarity, possibly because of limited statistical power. Because patients received different immunosuppressive treatments, the repertoires may have picked up extra background noise and variability between individuals. No single strong signal or clonotype linked to IBD turned up in the results, so the idea that one exists was not supported. The analysis was unable to tell different T cell subtypes apart. Fewer clonotypes were shared with other individuals by IBD patients than by healthy twins, most markedly in patients showing signs of disease activity. TCRbeta repertoire diversity, by inverse Simpson index, was decreased in IBD patients compared with their healthy co-twins.

Library preparation employed 5' RACE. The input for every TCR library was roughly 3,300 ng of total RNA. For each sample, cDNA synthesis with SMARTScribe reverse transcriptase was split into eight separate reactions. During cDNA synthesis, template switching was used to introduce unique molecular identifiers that contained a 6-nucleotide sample barcode. Two nested PCRs of roughly 16 and 10 cycles amplified the TCRalpha and TCRbeta cDNA, and bead purification followed each PCR. Before amplification, the cDNA was both treated with uracil DNA-glycosylase and purified with the QIAquick PCR purification kit. The second PCR was the step at which Illumina TruSeq-compatible adapters and sample-specific barcodes were added. Library quality and concentration were assessed using TapeStation and Qubit, and approximately 5 ng of each library was pooled. Sequencing of pooled libraries was carried out on an Illumina HiSeq2500 single-index Rapid Run using 2 x 100 bp reads and custom sequencing primers. The study's processing was this. PCR and sequencing errors were corrected by UMI-based consensus assembly using MiGEC version 1.2.6. V(D)J alignment, clonotype assembly and CDR3 extraction were performed with MiXCR version 2.1.1. Gene usage, clonotype sharing and MAIT/NKT TCR abundance were normalised by analysing the top 1000, 10 000 and 20 000 clonotypes per sample. After downsampling to 27 000 UMIs, diversity was calculated as the inverse Simpson index using the vegan R package. Statistical testing used paired Mann-Whitney U tests on the discordant twin pairs and applied Benjamini-Hochberg correction for multiple testing. With the reads reprocessed by TCRdb, a single entry stands for each CDR3 protein sequence and no DNA is reported. TCRdb's processing, not the study's, gives the V and J calls here. The sample's table lists a count of about 300,000 distinct CDR3 sequences. Jointly, the top ten make up over 5% of the sample.

From each donor, a roughly 2.5 ml peripheral blood sample was collected into PAXgene tubes and stored at -80 degrees C. Without T cell sorting, total RNA was isolated from whole blood using the PAXgene blood miRNA kit on an automated QIAcube. Peripheral blood from monozygotic twin pairs who were concordant or discordant for inflammatory bowel disease underwent deep TCRalpha and TCRbeta repertoire profiling using unique molecular barcoding. For every twin pair, smoking habits were documented, and each individual was categorised as a current, former or never smoker. With regard to this clonotype: It has no known antigen specificity.

CDR1 and CDR2 were assigned from the germline V gene (reference sequence) as SGHNT and YYREEE. The CDR3, cysteine through phenylalanine, is 17 amino acids long. The DNA is unrecorded. The receptor was isolated from a human donor with ulcerative colitis or Crohn's disease, or a healthy co-twin of an affected twin (not recorded which). The V and J segments used are TRBV5-4 and TRBJ2-6; TCRdb picks TRBD1, but there is no DNA to check that call. The material sequenced was blood. The CDR3 protein sequence reads: CASSPRTGSSGANVLTF.